The T cell receptor beta chain described here comes from a study of cytomegalovirus exposure and HLA in healthy donors. Overall study: From donors who were HLA-typed, an early data release held around 85 million unique TCRs.

Donors in the study were healthy people who gave bone marrow. This PCR relied on a set of 60 Vbeta primers and 13 Jbeta primers. Measured with immunoSEQ multiplex PCR; TCRdb has only the in-frame clones, and not every one. The sample consists of roughly 170,000 clones, roughly 81% of them appearing once. V gave up 4 bases and J gave up 2 bases; unmatched junction bases: 7. CDR1 is LNHDA, CDR2 SQIVND, per germline (reference sequence). This CDR3 has 15 residues. The chain combines TRBV19 with TRBJ2-5, with 7 nucleotides matching TRBD2. The TCR comes from a girl aged 10-17 years in good health and CMV-seropositive. Input material: PBMCs. Here the CDR3 DNA reads TGTGCCAGTAGTAATGACGCGGGGGAGCAAGAGACCCAGTACTTC. It codes for CASSNDAGEQETQYF.